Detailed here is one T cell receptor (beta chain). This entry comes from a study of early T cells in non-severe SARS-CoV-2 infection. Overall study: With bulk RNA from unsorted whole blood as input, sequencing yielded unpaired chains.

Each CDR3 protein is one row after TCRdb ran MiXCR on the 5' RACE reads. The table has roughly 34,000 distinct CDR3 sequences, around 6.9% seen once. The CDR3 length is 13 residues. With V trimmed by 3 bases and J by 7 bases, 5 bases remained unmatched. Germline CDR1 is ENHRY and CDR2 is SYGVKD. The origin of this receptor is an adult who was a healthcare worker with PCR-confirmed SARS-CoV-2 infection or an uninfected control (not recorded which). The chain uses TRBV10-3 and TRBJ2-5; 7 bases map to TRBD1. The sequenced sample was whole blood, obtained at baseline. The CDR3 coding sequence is TGTGCCATCAGTGATGACAGGGCCGGGACCCAGTACTTC. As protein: CAISDDRAGTQYF.